This T cell receptor (beta chain) stems from a study of blood T cell repertoires in COVID-19. Turning to the study itself: PBMCs, B-cell-depleted T cells, or T cells were the source of the cDNA or gDNA that made up the material.

Method: immunoSEQ multiplex PCR; TCRdb's copy keeps in-frame clones and lacks some. Of under 450,000 clones listed, roughly 90% are singletons. Enrollment of patients from Seattle took place during active infection, with longitudinal follow-up. Per the germline V gene, CDR1 is SGHRS and CDR2 is YFSETQ. The CDR3 contains 17 residues. The trim removed 0 bases at V and 4 bases at J, leaving 8 bases unmatched. The chain links TRBV5-1 to TRBJ2-2, with TRBD1 matching over 8 bases. The source material was peripheral blood. The sequence came from a woman aged 40 to 50 with COVID-19, enrolled during active disease. The DNA for the CDR3 is TGCGCCAGCAGCTTGGCCGTGGGACAGGCGGTCACCGGGGAGCTGTTTTTT. This codes for CASSLAVGQAVTGELFF. The complete variable domain, with remaining parts taken from reference TRBV5-1 and TRBJ2-2, reads KAGVTQTPRYLIKTRGQQVTLSCSPISGHRSVSWYQQTPGQGLQFLFEYFSETQRNKGNFPGRFSGRQFSNSRSEMNVSTLELGDSALYLCASSLAVGQAVTGELFFGEGSRLTVL.